This T cell receptor beta chain was profiled in a study of Graves' ophthalmopathy and Graves' hyperthyroidism. This CDR3 is built from 11 residues. V was pared by 3 bases and J by 7 bases, with 7 bases between. Exclusion applied to patients with other autoimmune diseases, uncontrolled infections, pregnancy or lactation. TCR beta CDR3 amplification used RNA transcripts. The authors performed first-round RT-PCR with HTBI primers and then a second-round multiplex PCR. TCRdb analysed the multiplex PCR reads with MiXCR anew, one entry per CDR3 protein. The sample yields 150,000 to 200,000 distinct CDR3 sequences, 30% to 45% seen once.

Sequencing was performed on peripheral blood. This TCR derives from a woman between 40 and 50 years old with Graves' ophthalmopathy. This chain links TRBV12-3 or TRBV12-4 with TRBJ2-7; D is undetermined. The CDR3 loop is CASSFRLEQYF. CDR3 in DNA: TGTGCCAGCAGTTTTAGGTTGGAGCAGTACTTC.